The 5 T cell receptor beta chains given below trace back to one sample, sequenced in a study of cytomegalovirus exposure and HLA in healthy donors. Amplification used 60 Vbeta primers and 13 Jbeta primers. The repertoire was sequenced with immunoSEQ multiplex PCR; TCRdb's copy has only in-frame clones and lacks some. This table holds around 160,000 clones, 78% found once. Sequencing was carried out using PBMCs. The receptors here all came from a man in his forties or fifties in good health and CMV-seropositive.

The V and J genes are TRBV29-1 and TRBJ1-2, with 10 bases lining up with TRBD1. CDR3 size: 15 residues. V lost 5 bases and J lost 4; bases outside the gene matches: 10. Germline-derived CDR1 and CDR2 are SQVTM and ANQGSEA. CDR3 protein: CSVQSGTGEGYGYTF. CDR3 DNA sequence: TGCAGCGTTCAATCTGGGACAGGGGAAGGCTATGGCTACACCTTC.

A few counts support this clone. The V call is TRBV11-2, the J call TRBJ2-5; TRBD1 might be the D (5 bases). The J call could be wrong; TRBJ2-7 is a better fit for the DNA end. From germline, CDR1 is SGHAT and CDR2 FQNNGV. CDR3 size: 14 residues. As DNA, the CDR3 is TGTGCCAGCAGCTTAGTCCAGGGTAGCTACGAGCAGTACTTC. Its translation is CASSLVQGSYEQYF.

This rearrangement joins TRBV28 to TRBJ2-7, with D possibly matching TRBD2 (6 bases). The V end was cut by 1 base, the J end by 3 bases, with 16 bases between. The germline V gene has CDR1 MDHEN and CDR2 SYDVKM. The CDR3 consists of 16 residues. CDR3 coding DNA: TGTGCCAGCAGTTTATCGGGAGAGCGTCTACTCTACGAGCAGTACTTC. Translating gives CASSLSGERLLYEQYF.

In its sample, this clone was seen a few times. The V and J genes are TRBV2 and TRBJ2-1; a weak D match, TRBD2 (6 bases). The CDR3 has 15 residues. In germline, CDR1 is SNHLY, CDR2 FYNNEI. Trimming cost V 5 bases and J 2 bases, with 13 bases left between them. The CDR3, as DNA: TGTGCCAGCAGTTCGACTAGTACCCCCTACAATGAGCAGTTCTTC. Amino acid sequence: CASSSTSTPYNEQFF.

J is TRBJ1-4 and V is TRBV7-9; 7 bases match TRBD1. The ends lost 2 bases at V and 5 bases at J; junction bases unmatched: 5. Germline assignment: CDR1 SEHNR and CDR2 FQNEAQ (reference sequence). The CDR3 is made up of 15 amino acids. The CDR3 spells CASSLQTGSNEKLFF. The CDR3 DNA reads as TGTGCCAGCAGCTTACAGACAGGGTCAAATGAAAAACTGTTTTTT.